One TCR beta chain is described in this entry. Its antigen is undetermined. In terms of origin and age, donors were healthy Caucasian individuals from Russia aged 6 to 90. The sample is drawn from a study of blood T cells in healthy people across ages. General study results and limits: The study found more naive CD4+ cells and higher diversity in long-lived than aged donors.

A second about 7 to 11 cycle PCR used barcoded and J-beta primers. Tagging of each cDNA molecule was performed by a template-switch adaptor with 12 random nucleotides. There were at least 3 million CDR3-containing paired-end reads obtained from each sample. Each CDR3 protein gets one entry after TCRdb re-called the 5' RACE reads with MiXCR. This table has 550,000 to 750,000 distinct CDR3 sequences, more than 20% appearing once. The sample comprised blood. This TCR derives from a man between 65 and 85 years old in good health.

CDR3 sequence: CASSIVGSLETQYF. CDR3 nucleotide sequence: TGTGCCAGTAGTATAGTTGGGAGTTTAGAGACCCAGTACTTC. The chain couples TRBV19 to TRBJ2-5, with TRBD2 as a possible D gene (5 bases). This CDR3 comprises 14 residues. From germline, CDR1 is LNHDA and CDR2 SQIVND (reference sequence). Trimming took 1 base from V and 4 from J, leaving 10 bases between them. Combining the CDR3 with reference TRBV19 and TRBJ2-5 gives the whole variable domain DGGITQSPKYLFRKEGQNVTLSCEQNLNHDAMYWYRQDPGQGLRLIYYSQIVNDFQKGDIAEGYSVSREKKESFPLTVTSAQKNPTAFYLCASSIVGSLETQYFGPGTRLLVL.